The sequence of this TCR beta chain was determined in a study of T cell repertoires in cytomegalovirus infection. Overall study: Matching HLA type, along with CMV infection, was indicated by public TCR beta signatures. Study conclusions and caveats: Totalled public TCR beta family frequency picked out people who carried CMV plus the relevant HLA. HLA-C-restricted, CMV-specific TCR beta clonotypes were dominant ex vivo.

TCRdb ran MiXCR on the reads and lists one entry per CDR3 protein. The repertoire has about 330,000 distinct CDR3 sequences, more than 8% of them found once; the top ten carry 3.5% to 4.5%. The CDR3 has 13 residues. With 6 bases removed from V and 4 bases from J, the gap between germline ends came to 15 bases. CDR1 and CDR2 from the germline V gene are SQVTM and ANQGSEA. Notes on this clonotype: Its antigen remains unidentified.

The origin of this receptor is a human donor in good health (CMV status not recorded). Some clones in this sample may be carry-over from other donors' samples. The chain links TRBV29-1 to TRBJ2-5, with a tentative D call TRBD2 (6 bases). Material for sequencing was PBMCs. CDR3 amino acids: CSVGGGGLETQYF. For the CDR3, the DNA is TGCAGCGTGGGGGGTGGTGGTCTAGAGACCCAGTACTTC.